Shown below are 11 T cell receptor beta chains from a single sample sequenced in a study of cytomegalovirus exposure and HLA in healthy donors. This PCR relied on a set of 60 Vbeta primers and 13 Jbeta primers. Data came from immunoSEQ multiplex PCR; TCRdb stores just in-frame clones and leaves some out. The sample has 110,000 or so clones, about 79% seen once; the top ten hold approximately 2.7%. Sequenced material: PBMCs. The origin of the receptors is a woman aged 18-30 years in good health and CMV-seronegative.

This clone was counted a single time. This chain joins TRBV5-4 and TRBJ2-3; 9 bases fit TRBD2. CDR1 and CDR2 from the germline V gene are SGHNT and YYREEE (reference sequence). Germline trimming cut 4 bases from V and 6 bases from J; bases unmatched to any gene: 12. The length of the CDR3 is 16 residues. For the CDR3, the DNA is TGTGCCAGCAGCCAACAGAGGCGGGAGGGCTTGGATACGCAGTATTTT. Amino acids: CASSQQRREGLDTQYF. Full variable domain (rest looked up from reference TRBV5-4 and TRBJ2-3): ETGVTQSPTHLIKTRGQQVTLRCSSQSGHNTVSWYQQALGQGPQFIFQYYREEENGRGNFPPRFSGLQFPNYSSELNVNALELDDSALYLCASSQQRREGLDTQYFGPGTRLTVL.

This clone was counted between two and nine times. This chain connects TRBV7-9 to TRBJ1-5, with D hard to call. Germline values: CDR1 SEHNR, CDR2 FQNEAQ (reference sequence). The ends were cut back, 2 bases at V and 9 bases at J, with 8 bases in the middle. The CDR3 contains 12 residues. The CDR3 DNA follows: TGTGCCAGCAGCTTACGGGGTTCGCCCCAGCATTTT. Residues: CASSLRGSPQHF.

The CDR3 loop is CACKASGTHNSNYGYTF. In nucleotides, the CDR3 is TGTGCCTGCAAAGCCTCCGGGACACATAATTCTAACTATGGCTACACCTTC. The chain recombines TRBV30 with TRBJ1-2; D possibly corresponds to TRBD1 (6 bases). This CDR3 is built from 17 residues. Trimming removed 6 bases at V and 0 bases at J, with 23 bases between. In germline, CDR1 is GTSNPN, CDR2 SVGIG (reference sequence).

This chain links TRBV27 with TRBJ2-7, with 10 positions matching TRBD1. Trimming cost V 6 bases and J 3 bases; bases outside gene matches: 5. Germline V CDR1 and CDR2: MNHEY, SMNVEV (reference sequence). The CDR3 extends over 14 amino acids. CDR3 protein: CASRRGQGLYEQYF. The CDR3 nucleotides read TGTGCCAGCAGGAGGGGACAGGGGCTCTACGAGCAGTACTTC.

J is TRBJ1-1 and V is TRBV7-9, with 11 nucleotides matching TRBD1. The CDR3 extends over 17 amino acids. Germline loops: CDR1 SEHNR, CDR2 FQNEAQ (reference sequence). With 4 bases clipped from V and 2 bases from J, the junction kept 9 bases outside the gene matches. CDR3 bases: TGTGCCAGCAGCTCGCCCGGGACAGGGGGACTAAACACTGAAGCTTTCTTT. Its translation is CASSSPGTGGLNTEAFF. Complete variable domain (other parts from reference TRBV7-9 and TRBJ1-1): DTGVSQNPRHKITKRGQNVTFRCDPISEHNRLYWYRQTLGQGPEFLTYFQNEAQLEKSRLLSDRFSAERPKGSFSTLEIQRTEQGDSAMYLCASSSPGTGGLNTEAFFGQGTRLTVV.

The rearrangement joins TRBV19 to TRBJ2-1; 8 nucleotides agree with TRBD2. Germline lookup yields CDR1 LNHDA and CDR2 SQIVND (reference sequence). V shed 5 bases, J shed 4 bases, and the junction held 10 bases outside the gene matches. The CDR3 runs to 16 residues. CDR3 residues: CASSSTAGGPYNEQFF. The CDR3 DNA follows: TGTGCCAGTAGTTCGACCGCGGGGGGCCCTTACAATGAGCAGTTCTTC.

In this sample, this clone turned up once. J is TRBJ2-7 and V is TRBV15; 8 nucleotides agree with TRBD1. J was trimmed by 2 bases and V by 1 base; bases with no gene match: 10. CDR3 size: 17 residues. Looked up from germline, CDR1 is LNHNV and CDR2 is YYDKDF (reference sequence). CDR3 in amino acids: CATSRGTRQGLTYEQYF. Here the CDR3 DNA reads TGTGCCACCAGCAGAGGAACGCGACAGGGGCTTACCTACGAGCAGTACTTC.

The sample holds one count of this clone. This chain uses TRBV11-2 with TRBJ2-3; 12 positions match TRBD2. The germline V gene has CDR1 SGHAT and CDR2 FQNNGV. Trimming cost V 4 bases and J 4 bases; bases outside gene matches: 0. The CDR3 is 14 residues long. The CDR3 region is CASSSSGGADTQYF. CDR3 DNA: TGTGCCAGCAGCTCTAGCGGGGGGGCAGATACGCAGTATTTT.

This sequence joins TRBV27 and TRBJ1-5; D possibly corresponds to TRBD1 (6 bases). The V gene lost 2 bases and the J gene lost 1 base, with 21 bases spanning the gap. The CDR3 covers 19 residues. The germline V gene encodes CDR1 MNHEY and CDR2 SMNVEV (reference sequence). CDR3 nucleotides: TGTGCCAGCAGTTTAGGGGCCAGGGGAGGGTTATTAAGCAATCAGCCCCAGCATTTT. Its protein product is CASSLGARGGLLSNQPQHF.

The J gene is TRBJ2-3, the V gene TRBV19; a possible D gene is TRBD2 (5 bases). Deletions cut 0 bases from V and 5 bases from J, with 12 bases between. Germline values: CDR1 LNHDA, CDR2 SQIVND (reference sequence). The CDR3 spans 15 residues. CDR3 in amino acids: CASSIEASRGDTQYF. The CDR3 region has the DNA TGTGCCAGTAGTATAGAAGCTAGCCGAGGAGATACGCAGTATTTT. The variable domain in full, with the rest retrieved from reference TRBV19 and TRBJ2-3, is DGGITQSPKYLFRKEGQNVTLSCEQNLNHDAMYWYRQDPGQGLRLIYYSQIVNDFQKGDIAEGYSVSREKKESFPLTVTSAQKNPTAFYLCASSIEASRGDTQYFGPGTRLTVL.

The gene calls are TRBV4-1 and TRBJ1-4; 7 nucleotides line up with TRBD1. Unmatched junction bases numbered 6, after V lost 3 bases and J lost 2 bases. Germline lookup yields CDR1 MGHRA and CDR2 YSYEKL. This CDR3 spans 16 amino acids. The CDR3 sequence is CASSQAPGGTNEKLFF. CDR3 nucleotides: TGCGCCAGCAGCCAGGCCCCAGGGGGGACTAATGAAAAACTGTTTTTT.